The 5 T cell receptor beta chains listed next were all sequenced from one sample in a study of blood T cell repertoires in COVID-19. Produced via immunoSEQ multiplex PCR; TCRdb's table is partial and in-frame only. The repertoire holds roughly 210,000 clones, with 88% as singletons. Sequencing was done on a sample of peripheral blood. The receptor source for this set is a man in his 70s with acute or convalescent COVID-19.

CDR3 nucleotides: TGCGCCAGCAGCTTGCAGGGGACAACTAATGAAAAACTGTTTTTT. Translated: CASSLQGTTNEKLFF. The chain employs TRBV5-1 and TRBJ1-4, with D possibly being TRBD1 (6 bases). The CDR3 is made up of 15 amino acids. V was pared by 1 base and J by 0 bases, with 7 bases between. CDR1 is SGHRS, CDR2 YFSETQ, per germline.

The V gene is TRBV18, the J gene TRBJ2-1, with 7 bases identical to TRBD1. This CDR3 is 15 amino acids long. The germline gives CDR1 KGHSH, CDR2 LQKENI. V was clipped by 3 bases and J by 4 bases; unmatched bases: 6. The DNA of the CDR3 is TGTGCCAGCTCACCGGTTCCGGGACAGTACAATGAGCAGTTCTTC. It codes for CASSPVPGQYNEQFF. The entire variable domain, with the rest obtained from reference TRBV18 and TRBJ2-1, is as follows: NAGVMQNPRHLVRRRGQEARLRCSPMKGHSHVYWYRQLPEEGLKFMVYLQKENIIDESGMPKERFSAEFPKEGPSILRIQQVVRGDSAAYFCASSPVPGQYNEQFFGPGTRLTVL.

The chain has TRBV7-6 and TRBJ2-7, with 8 bases fitting TRBD2. Germline V gene lookup returns CDR1 SGHVS and CDR2 FNYEAQ. The CDR3 extends over 15 amino acids. V shed 5 bases and J 0 bases; nucleotides not matched to a gene: 6. The CDR3 region has the DNA TGTGCCAGCAGCCCCCGGCGGGAGGCCTCCTACGAGCAGTACTTC. It specifies CASSPRREASYEQYF. Filled out from reference TRBV7-6 and TRBJ2-7, the complete variable domain reads GAGVSQSPRYKVTKRGQDVALRCDPISGHVSLYWYRQALGQGPEFLTYFNYEAQQDKSGLPNDRFSAERPEGSISTLTIQRTEQRDSAMYRCASSPRREASYEQYFGPGTRLTVT.

This clone was detected only once. V gene TRBV18 combines with J gene TRBJ2-7; D unclear. V lost 2 bases and J lost 6, with 11 bases in between. Germline V gene sequence: CDR1 KGHSH, CDR2 LQKENI. The length of the CDR3 is 13 residues. CDR3 coding DNA: TGTGCCAGCTCACCATCGTTGACATCCGAGCAGTACTTC. Translated: CASSPSLTSEQYF.

The rearrangement joins TRBV18 to TRBJ1-2, with TRBD1 identical over 8 bases. V was pared by 2 bases and J by 6 bases, with 2 bases of the junction left unmatched. CDR3 size: 13 residues. Per the germline V gene, CDR1 is KGHSH and CDR2 is LQKENI. CDR3 region: CASSPGQGDGYTF. CDR3 bases: TGTGCCAGCTCACCAGGACAGGGAGATGGCTACACCTTC. Combining the CDR3 with reference TRBV18 and TRBJ1-2 gives the whole variable domain NAGVMQNPRHLVRRRGQEARLRCSPMKGHSHVYWYRQLPEEGLKFMVYLQKENIIDESGMPKERFSAEFPKEGPSILRIQQVVRGDSAAYFCASSPGQGDGYTFGSGTRLTVV.